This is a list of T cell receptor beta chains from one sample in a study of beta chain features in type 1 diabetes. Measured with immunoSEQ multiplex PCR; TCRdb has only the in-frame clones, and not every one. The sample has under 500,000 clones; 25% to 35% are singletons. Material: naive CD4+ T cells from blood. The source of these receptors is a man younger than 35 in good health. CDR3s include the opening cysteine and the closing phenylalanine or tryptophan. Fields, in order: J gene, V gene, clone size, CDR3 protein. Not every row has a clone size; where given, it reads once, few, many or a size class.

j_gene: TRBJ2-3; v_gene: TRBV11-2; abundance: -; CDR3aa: CASSLGSTDTQYF
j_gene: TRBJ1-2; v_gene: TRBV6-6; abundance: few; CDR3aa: CASSSPGQAVNYGYTF
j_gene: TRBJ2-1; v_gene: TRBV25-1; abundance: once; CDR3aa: CASSGSTGYNEQFF
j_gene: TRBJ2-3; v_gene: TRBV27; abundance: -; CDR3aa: CATKGLAGAPSTDTQYF
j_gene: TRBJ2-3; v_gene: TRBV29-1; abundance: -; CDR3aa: CSVLAVLLDTQYF
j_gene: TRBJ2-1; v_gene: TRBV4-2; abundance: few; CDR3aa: CASSQDRVHRLNEQFF
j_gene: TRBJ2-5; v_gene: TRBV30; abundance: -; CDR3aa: CAGGPVGETQYF
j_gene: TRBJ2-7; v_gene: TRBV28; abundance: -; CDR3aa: CASSNLRGRSYEQYF
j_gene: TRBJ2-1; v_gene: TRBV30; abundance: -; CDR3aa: CAWRLSGRAGEQFF
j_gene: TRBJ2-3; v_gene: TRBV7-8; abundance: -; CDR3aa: CASSSTGWTSTDTQYF
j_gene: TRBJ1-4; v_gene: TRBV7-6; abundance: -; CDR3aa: CASSLTGDTEKLFF
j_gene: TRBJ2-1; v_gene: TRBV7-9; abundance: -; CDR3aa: CASSLVSGSSYNEQFF
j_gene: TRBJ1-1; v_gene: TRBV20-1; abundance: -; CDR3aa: CSAVRQDEAFF
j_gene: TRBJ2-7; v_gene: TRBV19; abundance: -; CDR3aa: CASSIDRTGEQYF
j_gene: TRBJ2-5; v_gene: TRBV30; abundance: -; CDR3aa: CAWSPPGAGALGETQYF
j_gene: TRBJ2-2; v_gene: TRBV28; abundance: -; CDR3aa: CASTASGRAGGELFF
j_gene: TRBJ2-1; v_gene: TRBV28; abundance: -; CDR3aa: CASTEDSRNEQFF
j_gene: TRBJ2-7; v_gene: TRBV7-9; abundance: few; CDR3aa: CASSLAAGSYEQYF
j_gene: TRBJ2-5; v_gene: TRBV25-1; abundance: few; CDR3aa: CASSERLAGVPETQYF
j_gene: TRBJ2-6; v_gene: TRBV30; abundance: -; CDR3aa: CAWSKGAGANVLTF